This TCR beta chain is from a study of radiation and T cells in renal cell carcinoma. Whole-study findings and limits: From baseline, blood top tumor clonotypes peaked at 2 weeks post-radiation.

Assay used: immunoSEQ multiplex PCR; TCRdb lists only in-frame clones, some missing. The table shows about 62,000 clones, with over 60% occurring only once. Sample time point: blood 4 weeks post-SBRT, at nephrectomy. As to treatment: 15 Gy SBRT to primary tumor, nephrectomy 4 weeks later. Nephrectomy followed 15 Gy stereotactic body radiation by 4 weeks. Radiation-treated patients gave blood at baseline, week 2 and week 4. The tumor was a clear cell renal cell carcinoma. As for this clone: What it binds is unknown.

Germline CDR1 reads MNHEY; CDR2 reads SVGAGI. With V trimmed by 6 bases and J by 9 bases, 8 bases remained unmatched. The CDR3 runs to 15 residues. This chain uses TRBV6-5 with TRBJ2-1; 13 bases match TRBD2. The sequence derives from a man between 60 and 70 years old with renal cell carcinoma. The input for sequencing was blood, taken from a patient whose treatment included radiotherapy and nephrectomy. The CDR3 loop reads CASRLTSGGVVEQFF. The CDR3 coding sequence is TGTGCCAGCAGGCTAACTAGCGGGGGGGTTGTTGAGCAGTTCTTC.